These T cell receptor beta chains were read from a single sample in a study of cytomegalovirus exposure and HLA in healthy donors. Profiled with immunoSEQ multiplex PCR; TCRdb holds only in-frame clones, not every one. The sample includes nearly 200,000 clones. Sequenced input: PBMCs. These receptors were obtained from a boy younger than 18 in good health and CMV-seronegative. CDR3s include the opening cysteine and the closing phenylalanine or tryptophan. Fields, in order: D gene, V gene, J gene, CDR3 DNA, CDR3 protein. The D gene is left open where the match is weak.

>TRBD1|TRBV29-1|TRBJ2-7
TGTAGCGCCTCGACAGGGAAGTTGTACGAGCAGTACTTC
CSASTGKLYEQYF
>-|TRBV7-4|TRBJ1-1
TGTGCCAGCAGTCGGAGGGTTCAAACTGAAGCTTTCTTT
CASSRRVQTEAFF
>TRBD1|TRBV7-6|TRBJ1-5
TGTGCCAGCAGCTTAGAGGGGGACAGGGAATATCAGCCCCAGCATTTT
CASSLEGDREYQPQHF
>TRBD1|TRBV7-9|TRBJ2-7
TGTGCCAGCAGCTTGGGGACAGGGGCCCTCTACGAGCAGTACTTC
CASSLGTGALYEQYF
>TRBD2|TRBV2|TRBJ2-3
TGTGCCAGCAGGGGTCTCCCCCTTAGCGGGGGAACCACAGATACGCAGTATTTT
CASRGLPLSGGTTDTQYF
>TRBD2|TRBV7-3|TRBJ2-1
TGTGCCAGCAGCTTAAATAGCGGGGGCCTACTTAATGAGCAGTTCTTC
CASSLNSGGLLNEQFF
>TRBD2|TRBV30|TRBJ2-1
TGTGCCTGGGGGAGCGGGGGGAGCTCCTACAATGAGCAGTTCTTC
CAWGSGGSSYNEQFF
>-|TRBV27|TRBJ1-2
TGTGCCAGCAGTTTAAATTGGGCAGGGAGCTACACCTTC
CASSLNWAGSYTF
>TRBD2|TRBV5-4|TRBJ2-1
TGTGCCAGCAGCTTGTCTAGCGGATACAATGAGCAGTTCTTC
CASSLSSGYNEQFF
>-|TRBV29-1|TRBJ1-1
TGCAGCGTTAGTTTAGCAACTGAAGCTTTCTTT
CSVSLATEAFF
>-|TRBV18|TRBJ2-7
TGTGCCAGCCTACGCCCTGACAGGCCCTACGAGCAGTACTTC
CASLRPDRPYEQYF
>-|TRBV5-8|TRBJ1-5
TGTGCCAGCAGCTCACGGTCAAATCAGCCCCAGCATTTT
CASSSRSNQPQHF
>TRBD1|TRBV6-1|TRBJ2-1
TGTGCCAGCAGTGAGAGCCGGGACAGGGGATTCCATGAGCAGTTCTTC
CASSESRDRGFHEQFF
>-|TRBV9|TRBJ1-1
TGTGCCAGCAGCGTAGGCCCGAGACAGCCGGGCACTGAAGCTTTCTTT
CASSVGPRQPGTEAFF